These 30 T cell receptor beta chains were sequenced from one sample in a study of cytomegalovirus exposure and HLA in healthy donors. The PCR contained 60 Vbeta and 13 Jbeta primers. Produced via immunoSEQ multiplex PCR; TCRdb's table is partial and in-frame only. The sample lists over 200,000 clones, almost 85% occurring once. Material for sequencing was PBMCs. The receptors originated from a woman between 40 and 50 years old in good health and CMV-seronegative.

This chain connects TRBV14 to TRBJ2-3; D is perhaps TRBD1 (5 bases). Per the germline V gene, CDR1 is SGHDN and CDR2 is FVKESK. This CDR3 spans 14 amino acids. V lost 3 bases to trimming and J lost 1 base, with 8 bases between them. This chain's CDR3 is CASSQGLRTDTQYF. The CDR3 DNA reads TGTGCCAGCAGCCAGGGGCTTCGCACAGATACGCAGTATTTT. Based on the CDR3 plus reference TRBV14 and TRBJ2-3, the full variable domain is EAGVTQFPSHSVIEKGQTVTLRCDPISGHDNLYWYRRVMGKEIKFLLHFVKESKQDESGMPNNRFLAERTGGTYSTLKVQPAELEDSGVYFCASSQGLRTDTQYFGPGTRLTVL.

This sequence joins TRBV2 and TRBJ1-1; weak D call: TRBD1 (6 bases). V lost 6 bases and J lost 1, with 9 bases in between. CDR1 and CDR2 (germline): SNHLY, FYNNEI. The CDR3 consists of 13 residues. CDR3 nucleotides: TGTGCCAGCAGGGTACAGGGGAACACTGAAGCTTTCTTT. Protein: CASRVQGNTEAFF. Together with reference TRBV2 and TRBJ1-1, the CDR3 gives the full variable domain: EPEVTQTPSHQVTQMGQEVILRCVPISNHLYFYWYRQILGQKVEFLVSFYNNEISEKSEIFDDQFSVERPDGSNFTLKIRSTKLEDSAMYFCASRVQGNTEAFFGQGTRLTVV.

This chain uses TRBV5-5 with TRBJ2-7; D remains unclear. CDR1 is SGHKS, CDR2 YYEKEE, per germline (reference sequence). The CDR3 is 15 residues long. V lost 4 bases and J lost 4, with 18 bases in between. The CDR3 region is CASSSRLLPTYEQYF. In DNA, the CDR3 is TGTGCCAGCAGCAGCCGGCTACTACCCACTTACGAGCAGTACTTC.

The rearrangement joins TRBV5-1 to TRBJ2-3, with D perhaps matching TRBD2 (5 bases). Germline assignment: CDR1 SGHRS and CDR2 YFSETQ. The ends were cut back, 3 bases at V and 0 bases at J, with 8 bases in the middle. The CDR3 loop spans 14 amino acids. The CDR3 reads CASSSLVSTDTQYF. The CDR3 DNA is TGCGCCAGCAGCTCACTAGTTAGCACAGATACGCAGTATTTT.

In its sample, this clone was seen a few times. This chain links TRBV2 with TRBJ1-5, with a weak D call TRBD1 (5 bases). CDR3 length: 15 residues. The germline V and J ends were trimmed by 4 bases and 8 bases, with 18 bases remaining between them. Germline lookup yields CDR1 SNHLY and CDR2 FYNNEI. CDR3 sequence reads: CASSGRRAPSEPQHF. CDR3 nucleotides: TGTGCCAGCAGTGGGCGCAGGGCGCCATCAGAGCCCCAGCATTTT.

This chain joins TRBV6-5 and TRBJ2-7; D remains ambiguous. Germline loops: CDR1 MNHEY, CDR2 SVGAGI. The CDR3 consists of 14 residues. Trimming pared 0 bases from V and 6 bases from J, leaving 12 bases between. Here the CDR3 DNA reads TGTGCCAGCAGTTACTCGGCCAGGTCAACCGAGCAGTACTTC. Translated, it gives CASSYSARSTEQYF.

This clone was seen only a few times. The rearrangement links TRBV19 to TRBJ2-7; 7 bases match TRBD1. Unmatched junction bases numbered 14, after V lost 3 bases and J lost 6 bases. Per the germline V gene, CDR1 is LNHDA and CDR2 is SQIVND (reference sequence). The CDR3 contains 16 residues. The CDR3 bases are TGTGCCAGTAGTATTTATGCCGGACAGGACGTGAGCGAGCAGTACTTC. Translating it yields CASSIYAGQDVSEQYF.

CDR3 bases: TGTGCCAGCAGCCAGACTAGCGGGGCCTACAATGAGCAGTTCTTC. Its translation is CASSQTSGAYNEQFF. The rearrangement joins TRBV7-3 to TRBJ2-1; 11 bases agree with TRBD2. V was clipped by 5 bases and J by 2 bases; unmatched bases: 2. The CDR3 sequence is 15 residues long. The V gene's germline CDR1 is SGHTA and CDR2 FQGTGA.

The chain uses TRBV4-1 and TRBJ1-5, with TRBD1 matching over 8 bases. The CDR3 spans 15 residues. CDR1 and CDR2 from the germline V gene are MGHRA and YSYEKL. J lost 5 bases, V lost 6 bases, and 9 bases had no gene match. Here the CDR3 reads CASSPHGQGDQPQHF. In DNA, the CDR3 is TGCGCCAGCAGTCCCCATGGACAGGGCGATCAGCCCCAGCATTTT.

This rearrangement joins TRBV2 to TRBJ1-2, with D tentatively TRBD1 (5 bases). Germline V CDR1 and CDR2: SNHLY, FYNNEI. V dropped 3 bases and J dropped 1 base, with 9 bases sitting between them. This CDR3 is built from 14 residues. The CDR3 sequence is CASSDRQSNYGYTF. The CDR3 DNA is TGTGCCAGCAGTGACCGACAGAGTAACTATGGCTACACCTTC.

In this sample, this clone turned up once. The V gene is TRBV6-1, the J gene TRBJ2-7; 10 nucleotides align to TRBD1. After removal of 6 bases from V and 6 bases from J, the junction contained 8 bases not matched to a gene. The CDR3 has 14 amino acids. The germline V gene has CDR1 MNHNS and CDR2 SASEGT. CDR3 loop: CASSSGTGAREQYF. The CDR3 DNA sequence: TGTGCCAGCAGCTCCGGGACAGGGGCACGCGAGCAGTACTTC.

The CDR3 loop reads CASSSVRDSLTNEQFF. In nucleotides, the CDR3 is TGCGCCAGCAGCTCCGTAAGGGACAGCCTCACCAATGAGCAGTTCTTC. The rearrangement links TRBV5-1 to TRBJ2-1, with TRBD1 matching over 7 bases. Germline V gene data show CDR1 as SGHRS and CDR2 as YFSETQ. With 3 bases clipped from V and 6 bases from J, the junction kept 12 bases outside the gene matches. This CDR3 region has 16 residues. Filled out from reference TRBV5-1 and TRBJ2-1, the complete variable domain reads KAGVTQTPRYLIKTRGQQVTLSCSPISGHRSVSWYQQTPGQGLQFLFEYFSETQRNKGNFPGRFSGRQFSNSRSEMNVSTLELGDSALYLCASSSVRDSLTNEQFFGPGTRLTVL.

V usage is TRBV19 and J usage is TRBJ2-3, with 7 nucleotides matching TRBD2. The V gene end was trimmed by 5 bases and the J gene end by 5 bases; junction bases not matched to a gene: 7. The length of the CDR3 is 14 residues. CDR1 and CDR2 from the germline V gene are LNHDA and SQIVND (reference sequence). CDR3 sequence: CASSSSGGVDTQYF. CDR3 DNA sequence: TGTGCCAGTAGTTCTTCTGGGGGGGTAGATACGCAGTATTTT.

The gene calls are TRBV28 and TRBJ2-3; weak D call: TRBD2 (5 bases). Between the trimmed V and J ends, which lost 5 bases and 3 bases, there was a span of 12 bases. The CDR3 runs to 14 residues. Germline-derived CDR1 and CDR2 are MDHEN and SYDVKM. The CDR3 region is CASSKWTATDTQYF. Here the CDR3 DNA reads TGTGCCAGCAGTAAATGGACTGCAACAGATACGCAGTATTTT. Full variable domain (remainder filled in from reference TRBV28 and TRBJ2-3): DVKVTQSSRYLVKRTGEKVFLECVQDMDHENMFWYRQDPGLGLRLIYFSYDVKMKEKGDIPEGYSVSREKKERFSLILESASTNQTSMYLCASSKWTATDTQYFGPGTRLTVL.

V usage is TRBV7-8 and J usage is TRBJ1-1; maybe TRBD1 (5 bases). CDR1 is SGHVS, CDR2 FQNEAQ, per germline. The V and J ends lost 3 bases and 8 bases respectively, with 13 bases between them. This CDR3 spans 13 amino acids. The CDR3 sequence is CASSLRQYLEAFF. CDR3 nucleotides: TGTGCCAGCAGCTTGCGACAGTATCTAGAAGCTTTCTTT.

The J gene is TRBJ1-1, the V gene TRBV28, with unresolved D. The V and J ends lost 7 bases and 11 bases respectively, with 20 bases between them. Germline V CDR1 and CDR2: MDHEN, SYDVKM. There are 13 residues in the CDR3. CDR3 loop: CASTEVVGGTAFF. CDR3 DNA: TGTGCCAGCACCGAGGTGGTCGGAGGCACGGCTTTCTTT.

The chain is built from TRBV9 and TRBJ1-6; possible D gene TRBD1, 5 bases. V was clipped by 9 bases and J by 8 bases, with 18 bases between them. Germline CDR1 and CDR2: SGDLS and YYNGEE. CDR3 size: 14 residues. The CDR3 here is CANQRGYGDSPLHF. DNA of the CDR3: TGTGCCAATCAACGGGGGTATGGCGATTCACCCCTCCACTTT.

The chain has TRBV6-1 and TRBJ1-1; 7 nucleotides line up with TRBD1. Germline CDR1 reads MNHNS; CDR2 reads SASEGT. The CDR3 runs to 14 residues. V dropped 2 bases and J dropped 5; count of bases not matched to a gene: 5. The CDR3 here is CASSEQAGGTEAFF. CDR3 bases: TGTGCCAGCAGTGAACAGGCAGGGGGAACTGAAGCTTTCTTT.

This clone has more than one count but fewer than ten. V usage is TRBV6-5 and J usage is TRBJ2-1; the D gene is possibly TRBD2 (6 bases). The CDR3 runs to 15 residues. Germline-derived CDR1 and CDR2 are MNHEY and SVGAGI. V was cut by 4 bases and J by 1 base, with 11 bases left in between. CDR3 DNA: TGTGCCAGCAGTTCTCCCCGGGGGTCCTACAATGAGCAGTTCTTC. Amino acids: CASSSPRGSYNEQFF.

The rearrangement uses TRBV19 and TRBJ1-1, with TRBD1 matching 11 bases. The V gene end was trimmed by 5 bases and the J gene end by 11 bases; junction bases not matched to a gene: 13. This CDR3 contains 15 residues. Germline CDR1 is LNHDA and CDR2 is SQIVND (reference sequence). The CDR3 region is CASSASDRGPLGAFF. The DNA for the CDR3 is TGTGCCAGTAGTGCCTCGGACAGGGGGCCGTTGGGGGCTTTCTTT.

The J gene is TRBJ2-7, the V gene TRBV5-4; TRBD1 is a possible D gene (6 bases). Germline V gene sequence: CDR1 SGHNT, CDR2 YYREEE (reference sequence). CDR3 length: 15 residues. The V end lost 0 bases, the J end lost 7 bases, and 17 bases lay between the germline ends. Here the CDR3 reads CASSLGGQGFGEQYF. The CDR3 DNA sequence: TGTGCCAGCAGCTTGGGGGGCCAGGGGTTCGGGGAGCAGTACTTC.

The chain recombines TRBV27 with TRBJ1-1, with no clear D. Trimming cost V 3 bases and J 2 bases, with 13 bases left between them. Germline V gene data show CDR1 as MNHEY and CDR2 as SMNVEV (reference sequence). The CDR3 is 15 residues long. The chain's CDR3 is CASSFQGRENTEAFF. In DNA, the CDR3 is TGTGCCAGCAGTTTTCAAGGACGGGAAAACACTGAAGCTTTCTTT.

This clone has more than one count but fewer than ten. J is TRBJ1-5 and V is TRBV15; D is unclear. This CDR3 spans 10 amino acids. Germline values: CDR1 LNHNV, CDR2 YYDKDF (reference sequence). The CDR3 region is CARGYQPQHF. DNA for the CDR3: TGTGCACGAGGGTACCAGCCCCAGCATTTT.

The chain has TRBV4-2 and TRBJ2-7, with TRBD2 identical over 10 bases. The CDR3 has 16 residues. Germline-derived CDR1 and CDR2 are LGHNA and YNFKEQ. V dropped 3 bases and J dropped 2; count of bases not matched to a gene: 7. The CDR3 DNA is TGTGCCAGCAGCCAGCTCTCTAGCGGGGGCCCCTACGAGCAGTACTTC. This codes for CASSQLSSGGPYEQYF.

The chain carries TRBV30 and TRBJ1-1, with 7 bases matching TRBD1. The junction had 9 bases not matched to a gene; V was cut back by 7 bases and J by 4 bases. The CDR3 extends over 13 amino acids. Germline CDR1 GTSNPN, CDR2 SVGIG (reference sequence). The DNA of the CDR3 is TGTGCCTCCGAACAGGGGTTTAGCACTGAAGCTTTCTTT. Translating it yields CASEQGFSTEAFF. The full variable domain, with the rest looked up from reference TRBV30 and TRBJ1-1, is SQTIHQWPATLVQPVGSPLSLECTVEGTSNPNLYWYRQAAGRGLQLLFYSVGIGQISSEVPQNLSASRPQDRQFILSSKKLLLSDSGFYLCASEQGFSTEAFFGQGTRLTVV.

The V call is TRBV18, the J call TRBJ2-7, with TRBD1 as a possible D gene (7 bases). CDR1 and CDR2 from the germline V gene are KGHSH and LQKENI. CDR3 length: 15 residues. Trimming stripped 6 bases from V and 0 bases from J, with 15 bases between. The CDR3 coding sequence is TGTGCCAGCTCCCGCAGGGGGGACAACTCCTACGAGCAGTACTTC. Translation: CASSRRGDNSYEQYF.

This rearrangement joins TRBV25-1 to TRBJ1-6, with D perhaps TRBD1 (5 bases). Germline CDR1 MGHDK, CDR2 SYGVNS. The CDR3 extends over 15 amino acids. V gave up 4 bases and J gave up 7 bases, with 14 bases separating them. CDR3 sequence: CASSGGRVWNSPLHF. DNA of the CDR3: TGTGCCAGCAGTGGGGGGAGGGTATGGAATTCACCCCTCCACTTT.

This chain uses TRBV5-8 with TRBJ2-3; 8 positions match TRBD2. Per germline, CDR1 SGHTS and CDR2 YDEGEE. This CDR3 region has 15 residues. The trim removed 1 base at V and 7 bases at J, leaving 8 bases unmatched. CDR3 sequence (DNA): TGTGCCAGCAGCTTGCGGGGGGGGCGTCTGAATACGCAGTATTTT. The encoded protein is CASSLRGGRLNTQYF.

This clone was detected only once. CDR3 residues: CASSPWEGSGPDTQYF. The CDR3, as DNA: TGTGCCAGCAGCCCGTGGGAAGGTAGCGGACCAGATACGCAGTATTTT. The chain recombines TRBV7-9 with TRBJ2-3; D perhaps matches TRBD2 (6 bases). The CDR3 covers 16 residues. The germline V and J ends were trimmed by 5 bases and 4 bases, with 19 bases remaining between them. The germline V gene encodes CDR1 SEHNR and CDR2 FQNEAQ (reference sequence).

The CDR3 loop is CASSTPGLAGGPVAETQYF. CDR3 bases: TGTGCCAGTAGTACACCGGGACTAGCGGGGGGGCCAGTCGCAGAGACCCAGTACTTC. This chain joins TRBV19 and TRBJ2-5; 16 bases match TRBD2. The CDR3 is 19 amino acids. Losses at the gene ends were 4 bases for V and 4 bases for J; bases not matched to a gene: 12. Germline V CDR1 and CDR2: LNHDA, SQIVND (reference sequence).